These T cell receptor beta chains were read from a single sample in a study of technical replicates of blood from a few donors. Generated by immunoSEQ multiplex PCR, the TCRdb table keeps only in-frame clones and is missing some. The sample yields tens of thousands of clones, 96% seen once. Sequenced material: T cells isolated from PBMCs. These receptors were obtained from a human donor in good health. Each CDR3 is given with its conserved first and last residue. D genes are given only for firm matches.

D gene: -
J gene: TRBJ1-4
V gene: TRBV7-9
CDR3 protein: CASSTQPYDSNEKLFF

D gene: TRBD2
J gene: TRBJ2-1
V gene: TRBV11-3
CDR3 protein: CASSSEREEFNEQFF

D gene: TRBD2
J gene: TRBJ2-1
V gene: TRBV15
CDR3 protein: CATSRGVAGLYNEQFF

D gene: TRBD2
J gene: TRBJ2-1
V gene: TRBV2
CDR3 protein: CASSGGLAGGLLTYNEQFF

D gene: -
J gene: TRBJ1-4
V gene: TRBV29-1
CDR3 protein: CSVLSEKLFF

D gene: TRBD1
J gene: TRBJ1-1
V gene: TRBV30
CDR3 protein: CASTFPGQGTDTEAFF

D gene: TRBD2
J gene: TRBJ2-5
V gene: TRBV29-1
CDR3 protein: CSVGEGGGETQYF

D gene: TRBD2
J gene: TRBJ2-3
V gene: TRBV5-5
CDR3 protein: CASRRLAGGFTDTQYF

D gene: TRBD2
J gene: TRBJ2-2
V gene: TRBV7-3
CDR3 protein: CASSKGLAGVSTGELFF

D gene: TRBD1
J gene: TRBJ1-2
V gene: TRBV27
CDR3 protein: CASSLHPDRGGYGYTF

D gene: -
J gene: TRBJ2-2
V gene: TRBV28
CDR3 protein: CASIVGSWTGELFF

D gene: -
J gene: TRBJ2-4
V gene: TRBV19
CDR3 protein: CASSIVGGLAKNIQYF

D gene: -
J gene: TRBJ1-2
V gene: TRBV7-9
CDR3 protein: CAPTSGLHNYGYTF

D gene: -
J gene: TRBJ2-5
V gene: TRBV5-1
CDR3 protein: CASSLDTGMLQTQYF

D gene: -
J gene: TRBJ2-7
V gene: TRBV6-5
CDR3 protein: CASSYMGRPYEQYF

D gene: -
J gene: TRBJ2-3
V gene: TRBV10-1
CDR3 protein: CASSEASASITDTQYF

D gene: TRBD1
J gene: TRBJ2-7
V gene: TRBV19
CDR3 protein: CASMGQGAHEQYF

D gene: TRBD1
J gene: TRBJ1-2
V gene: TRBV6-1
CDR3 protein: CASSPDRGEGGYTF

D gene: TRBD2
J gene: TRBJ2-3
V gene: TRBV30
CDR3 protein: CAWSVGGRATDTQYF

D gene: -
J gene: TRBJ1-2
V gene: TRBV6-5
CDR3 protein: CASSSPRTPGYTF

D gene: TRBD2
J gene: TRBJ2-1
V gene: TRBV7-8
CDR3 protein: CASSLGGTSGYNEQFF

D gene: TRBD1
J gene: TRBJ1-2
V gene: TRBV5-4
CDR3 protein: CASGSTRDRGSGYTF

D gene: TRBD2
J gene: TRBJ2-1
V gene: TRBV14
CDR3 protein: CASSQDPSGMYNEQFF

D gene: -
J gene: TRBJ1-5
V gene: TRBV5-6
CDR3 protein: CASSLGQVGQPQHF

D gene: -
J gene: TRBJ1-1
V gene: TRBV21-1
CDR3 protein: CASSKVEGRSTEHTEAFF

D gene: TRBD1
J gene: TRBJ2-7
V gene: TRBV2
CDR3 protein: CASSDVGTGHYEQYF

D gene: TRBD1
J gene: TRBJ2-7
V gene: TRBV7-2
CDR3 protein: CASREGRTGTGEQYF

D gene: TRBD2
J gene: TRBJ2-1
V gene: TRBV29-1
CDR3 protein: CSVDGWTSGRVDEQFF

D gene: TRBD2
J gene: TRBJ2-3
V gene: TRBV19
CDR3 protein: CASRGATASGFTDTQYF

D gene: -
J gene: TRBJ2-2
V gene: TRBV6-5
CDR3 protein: CASSGGKTGELFF

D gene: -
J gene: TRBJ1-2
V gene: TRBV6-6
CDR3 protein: CASSLPVMRDIYGYTF

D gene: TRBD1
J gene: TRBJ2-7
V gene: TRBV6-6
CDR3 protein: CASSYPGQGREQYF

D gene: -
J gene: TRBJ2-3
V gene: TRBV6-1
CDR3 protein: CASNLHRDAQYF

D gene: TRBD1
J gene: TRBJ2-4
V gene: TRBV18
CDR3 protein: CASSPPGTGKQYF

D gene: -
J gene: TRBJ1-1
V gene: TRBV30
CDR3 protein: CAWSLGRMNTEAFF

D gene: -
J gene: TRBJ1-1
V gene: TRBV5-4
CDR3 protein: CASSLTGTEAFF

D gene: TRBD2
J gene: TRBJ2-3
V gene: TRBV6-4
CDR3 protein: CASSSLAGGEDTQYF

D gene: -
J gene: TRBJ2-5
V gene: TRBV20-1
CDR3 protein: CSVLTQETQYF

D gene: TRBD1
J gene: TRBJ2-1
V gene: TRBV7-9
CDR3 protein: CASSPFDREGQFF

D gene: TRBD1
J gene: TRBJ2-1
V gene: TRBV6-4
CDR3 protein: CASSGQGGIGNEQFF

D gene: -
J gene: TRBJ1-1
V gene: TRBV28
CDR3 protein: CASTSGSEAFF

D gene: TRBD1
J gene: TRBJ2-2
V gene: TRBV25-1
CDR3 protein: CASSEYSGGAIGELFF

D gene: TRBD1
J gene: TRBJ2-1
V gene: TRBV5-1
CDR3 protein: CASSLRDRMVEQFF

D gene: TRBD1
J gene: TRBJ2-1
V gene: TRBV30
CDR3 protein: CAYPIAGTAYNEQFF

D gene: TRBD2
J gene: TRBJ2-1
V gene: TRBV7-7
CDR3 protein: CASSLYAGVNEQFF

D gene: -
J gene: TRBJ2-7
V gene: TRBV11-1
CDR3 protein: CASSLGGSAWEQYF

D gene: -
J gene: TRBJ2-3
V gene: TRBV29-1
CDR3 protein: CSAGGPTKLDTQYF

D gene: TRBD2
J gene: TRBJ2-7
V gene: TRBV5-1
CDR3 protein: CASRENSGRAYEQYF

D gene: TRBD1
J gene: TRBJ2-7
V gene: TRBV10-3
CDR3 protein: CAISGQGVSYEQYF

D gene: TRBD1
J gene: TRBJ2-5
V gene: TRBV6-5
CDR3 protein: CASSSFDRVYGTQYF

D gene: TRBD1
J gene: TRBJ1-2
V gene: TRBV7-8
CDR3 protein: CASSPDRAHGYTF

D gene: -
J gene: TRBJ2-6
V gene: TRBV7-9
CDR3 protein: CASSFYQGFGANVLTF

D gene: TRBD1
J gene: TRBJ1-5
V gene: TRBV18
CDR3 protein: CASSPQQGVHQPQHF

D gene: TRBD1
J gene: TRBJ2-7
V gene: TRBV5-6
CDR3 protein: CASSRWTGDSGEQYF

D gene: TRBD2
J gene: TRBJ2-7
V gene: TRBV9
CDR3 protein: CASSVDPASGYYEQYF

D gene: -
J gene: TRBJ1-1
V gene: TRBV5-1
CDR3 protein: CASSLGDMNTEAFF

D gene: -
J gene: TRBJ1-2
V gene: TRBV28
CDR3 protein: CASSISRRGYTF

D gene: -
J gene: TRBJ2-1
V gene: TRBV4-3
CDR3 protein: CASSQVAGYTYNEQFF